This T cell receptor (beta chain) was obtained from a study of cytomegalovirus exposure and HLA in healthy donors. The PCR had 60 Vbeta and 13 Jbeta primers. Measured with immunoSEQ multiplex PCR; TCRdb has only the in-frame clones, and not every one. This sample contains tens of thousands of clones. CDR1 is SSHAT, CDR2 FNYEAQ, per germline (reference sequence). The CDR3 has 17 amino acids. Remarks on this clone: One end of the junction fails to match germline, which may point to a read error.

This chain joins TRBV7-7 and TRBJ2-2; 9 nucleotides line up with TRBD2. The source is a man between 50 and 59 years old in good health and CMV-seronegative. The sequenced sample was PBMCs. The CDR3 loop reads CASSNRGGAVNTGELFF. The CDR3 nucleotides are TGTGCTAGCAGTAATCGCGGGGGGGCTGTGAACACCGGGGAGCTGTTTTTT.